This T cell receptor beta chain was sequenced for a study of identifying expanded T cells in peripheral blood. The data were produced by immunoSEQ multiplex PCR, yet TCRdb's version contains in-frame clones alone and is incomplete. The table includes approximately 85,000 clones, just under 85% detected once. This CDR3 region has 21 residues. Germline-derived CDR1 and CDR2 are LNHNV and YYDKDF (reference sequence). The ends were cut back, 0 bases at V and 8 bases at J, with 34 bases in the middle. The sample comprised blood. The chain couples TRBV15 to TRBJ1-2; perhaps TRBD1 as D (6 bases). This clonotype was sampled from a person between 18 and 75 years old in good health. The CDR3 protein is CATSREIPHGFEQGRRGGYTF. The DNA of the CDR3 is TGTGCCACCAGCAGAGAAATTCCCCATGGTTTCGAACAGGGACGGAGAGGCGGCTACACCTTC.